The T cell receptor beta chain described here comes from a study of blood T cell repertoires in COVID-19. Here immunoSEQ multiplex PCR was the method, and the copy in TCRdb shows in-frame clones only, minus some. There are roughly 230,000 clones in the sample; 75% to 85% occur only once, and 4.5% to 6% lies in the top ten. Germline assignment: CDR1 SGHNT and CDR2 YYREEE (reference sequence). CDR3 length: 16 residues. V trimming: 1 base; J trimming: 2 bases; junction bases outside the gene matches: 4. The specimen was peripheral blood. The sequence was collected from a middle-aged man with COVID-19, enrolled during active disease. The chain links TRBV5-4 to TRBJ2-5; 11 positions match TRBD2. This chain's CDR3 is CASSLPGLAVQETQYF. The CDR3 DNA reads TGTGCCAGCAGCTTGCCGGGACTAGCGGTACAAGAGACCCAGTACTTC.